Shown below are 4 T cell receptor beta chains from a single sample sequenced in a study of identifying expanded T cells in peripheral blood. The data were produced by immunoSEQ multiplex PCR, yet TCRdb's version contains in-frame clones alone and is incomplete. The sample contains around 82,000 clones, roughly 84% of which appear only once. The material sequenced was blood. All receptors come from a person aged 18-70 years in good health.

The V call is TRBV6-6, the J call TRBJ1-4; D remains ambiguous. CDR1 is MNHNY and CDR2 is SVGAGI in the germline V gene (reference sequence). CDR3 length equals 13 residues. Trimming took off 6 bases at V and 3 bases at J, with 8 bases between the two ends. CDR3: CASSPSANEKLFF. The DNA of the CDR3 is TGTGCCAGCAGCCCTTCGGCTAATGAAAAACTGTTTTTT.

The sample holds many counts of this clone. The chain uses TRBV9 and TRBJ2-7, with D perhaps given as TRBD1 or TRBD2 (7 bases each). Germline V gene data show CDR1 as SGDLS and CDR2 as YYNGEE. CDR3 length equals 16 residues. V lost 3 bases and J 1 base, leaving 17 bases between the germline ends. This CDR3 is CASSEGAGVASYEQYF. As DNA, the CDR3 is TGTGCCAGCAGCGAGGGGGCGGGAGTGGCGTCCTACGAGCAGTACTTC.

J is TRBJ1-5 and V is TRBV5-1; 7 bases map to TRBD1. V lost 0 bases and J lost 1; bases outside the gene matches: 10. The CDR3 totals 18 residues. Germline CDR1 reads SGHRS; CDR2 reads YFSETQ. The CDR3 reads CASSLALRGGGSNQPQHF. CDR3 nucleotide sequence: TGCGCCAGCAGCTTGGCCTTACGAGGGGGCGGGAGCAATCAGCCCCAGCATTTT.

This clone has only a few counts. This sequence joins TRBV7-8 and TRBJ2-5, with TRBD2 as a possible D gene (6 bases). The CDR3 has 14 residues. Looked up from germline, CDR1 is SGHVS and CDR2 is FQNEAQ. V was cut by 2 bases and J by 5 bases, with 12 bases left in between. CDR3: CASSLLGGGETQYF. In DNA form, the CDR3 reads TGTGCCAGCAGCTTATTGGGTGGGGGGGAGACCCAGTACTTC.